This T cell receptor (beta chain) originates from a study of blood T cell repertoires in COVID-19. Turning to the study itself: Sources were T cells, B-cell-depleted T cells, or PBMCs; the material itself was cDNA or gDNA.

Individuals drawn from 24 US areas were about 18 to 100 years old. Clinical history as reported by participants underpinned cohort assignment. The length of the CDR3 is 14 residues. The J segment lost 7 bases and the V segment lost 3 bases, leaving 10 bases of the junction unmatched. Germline CDR1 is SGDLS and CDR2 is YYNGEE. Authors' data handling: It was from reference gene primer amplification that nucleated cell counts were estimated. Some clones are missing from TCRdb's copy, which holds only in-frame ones; the method was immunoSEQ multiplex PCR. For V, J and clone size, that table is used; D and trimming come from the DNA. The data show about 240,000 clones, 80% to 90% seen once.

Sequencing input: PBMCs or T cells enriched from blood (not recorded which). The sequence derives from a man aged 35 to 55 who had recovered from COVID-19. The genes are TRBV9 and TRBJ2-7; 7 bases align to TRBD2. This chain's CDR3 is CASSAHRGLGEQYF. The DNA for the CDR3 is TGTGCCAGCAGCGCCCACCGTGGACTAGGAGAGCAGTACTTC.